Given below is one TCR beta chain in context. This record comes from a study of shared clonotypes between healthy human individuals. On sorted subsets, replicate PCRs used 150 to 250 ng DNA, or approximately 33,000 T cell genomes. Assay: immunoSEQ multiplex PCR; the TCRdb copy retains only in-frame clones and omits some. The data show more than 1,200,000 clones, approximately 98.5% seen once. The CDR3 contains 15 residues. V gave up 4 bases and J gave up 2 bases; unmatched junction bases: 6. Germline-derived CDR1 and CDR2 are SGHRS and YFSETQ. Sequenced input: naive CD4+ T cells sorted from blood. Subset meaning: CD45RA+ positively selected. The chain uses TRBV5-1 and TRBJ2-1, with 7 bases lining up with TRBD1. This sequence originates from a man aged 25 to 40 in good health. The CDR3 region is CASSQVRGPYNEQFF. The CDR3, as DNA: TGCGCCAGCAGCCAAGTTAGGGGGCCCTACAATGAGCAGTTCTTC.